This TCR beta chain was observed in a study of beta chain features in type 1 diabetes (dated by TCRdb to 2017 to 2018). Context from the whole study: Mean age, gender distribution, total cell number and subset yield were not different between patients and healthy donors. A total of roughly 99 million sorted cells were examined across all samples, and the number of cells per subset was strongly correlated with RNA yield. In the study, recently diagnosed type 1 diabetes patients and matched healthy donors were compared on the TCRB repertoires of their sorted circulating CD4+ T cell subsets. Whereas all 30 or so donors provided naive and central memory subsets, regulatory and stem cell-like memory subsets were isolated from just 8 patients and about 8 healthy donors.

From each donor, a single peripheral blood sample of 90 to 150 mL on average was drawn into heparinised tubes. Naive, central memory, regulatory and stem cell-like memory CD4+ T cells were sorted on a BD FACSAria II using a panel including CD45RO, CCR7, CD25, CD127, CD95 and CD27. All sorted populations exceeded 95% purity. Right away, PBMCs were isolated by Lymphoprep density gradient centrifugation and were stained directly, with no culture step. To minimize batch effects, samples were stained and sorted in pairs, one healthy donor with one patient per experiment. All of the isolated RNA was reverse transcribed with the High Capacity cDNA Reverse Transcription Kit, so expressed TCRB transcripts were sequenced. Deep immunoSEQ sequencing was applied to naive, central memory and regulatory T cell samples, giving an average of around 3.8 million total reads per sample. Sorted cells were lysed in RLT buffer, and RNA was extracted using DNase-treated RNeasy Micro or Mini kits according to cell number. Each cell subset was processed on its own to prevent cross-contamination, while patient and healthy donor samples were processed together. The immunoSEQ multiplex PCR was used to amplify TCRB sequences from cDNA, generating 87-bp fragments that spanned the CDR3 region. Sequencing of the amplicons was done on the Illumina HiSeq platform. As for the authors' bioinformatics: PCR bias was corrected computationally using synthetic template baselines, and reads within Hamming distance 2 were collapsed, with unmergeable singletons discarded. Reads were aligned against IMGT so that V, D and J genes, CDR3 length and insertions or deletions at six rearrangement sites could be assigned. Within each subset, clonotype counts were normalized to sorted cell number, after which true diversity and Gini coefficients were computed with the tcR R package. The overlap coefficient, calculated on TCRB nucleotide sequences, was used to measure repertoire sharing. As a proxy for the pre-selection repertoire, out-of-frame TCRB sequences from naive cells were analyzed. Here the immuneACCESS table is served through TCRdb, limited to in-frame sequences with V and J called. Missing clones are a known gap in these copies; in checked studies unresolved V genes cover under half, and the rest lacks a known reason. For V, J and clone size, that table is used; D and trimming come from the DNA. The sample includes some 700,000 clones, with about an eighth observed a single time. The top ten clonotypes cover approximately 0.021% of the sample.

In this sample, this clone turned up a few times. The antigen this receptor binds is unknown. Base qualities are missing; no much larger clone stands one base away. The study at large found these results: Sequencing cDNA rather than genomic DNA could over-represent highly expressing activated cells, although activation and CD3 levels did not differ between groups. Naive, central memory and regulatory TCRB repertoires appeared to be more similar among patients than among healthy donors. Only small numbers of individuals were included in the HLA sub-analyses, which left unresolved whether HLA type had any influence on TCRB rearrangement. At VDJ recombination sites, patients with type 1 diabetes made fewer insertions and deleted more nucleotides, a pattern implying thymic rearrangement abnormalities. Shorter templates might be favored by PCR, yet because patient and control samples were amplified and corrected together, any such skew would affect both groups equally. A moderate but significant shortening of TCRB CDR3 length was observed in type 1 diabetes patients in all four CD4+ subsets.

The V and J ends are trimmed by 6 bases and 0 bases, leaving 12 bases between them. For CDR1 and CDR2, the germline V gene lists SGHRS and YFSETQ. The CDR3 contains 15 residues, cysteine and phenylalanine counted. Only the CDR3 part of the read is kept: 45 bases, read in frame from the first base. The sample comprised naive CD4+ T cells from blood. The label giving this sample's cell subset or site can be read as: true naive CD4+ T cells. The sequence is built from TRBV5-1 and TRBJ1-4, with no reliable assignment of the D segment. This TCR derives from a man aged 18 to 29 with type 1 diabetes. The nucleotide sequence is given as TGCGCCAGCACCTTCTTGGATGCAACTAATGAAAAACTGTTTTTT. Its protein reads: CASTFLDATNEKLFF.